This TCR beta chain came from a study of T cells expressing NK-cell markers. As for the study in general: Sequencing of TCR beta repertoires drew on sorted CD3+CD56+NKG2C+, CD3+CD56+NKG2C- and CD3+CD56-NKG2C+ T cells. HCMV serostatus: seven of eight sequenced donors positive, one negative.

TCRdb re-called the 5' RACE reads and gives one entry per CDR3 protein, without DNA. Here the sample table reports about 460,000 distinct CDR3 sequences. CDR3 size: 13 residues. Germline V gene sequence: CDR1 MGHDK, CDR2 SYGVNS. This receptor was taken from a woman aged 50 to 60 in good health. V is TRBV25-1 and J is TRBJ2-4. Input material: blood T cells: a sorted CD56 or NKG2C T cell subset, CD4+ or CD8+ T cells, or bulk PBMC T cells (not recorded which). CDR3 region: CASSLGNKNIQYF.